Listed here are 29 T cell receptor beta chains from one sample, sequenced in a study of STAT5B mutations in CD4+ large granular lymphocyte leukemia. Profiled with immunoSEQ multiplex PCR; TCRdb holds only in-frame clones, not every one. The data show some 23,000 clones, about 80% seen once. The sequencing input was CD4+ T cells from blood buffy coats. The receptor source for this set is a human donor in good health.

This sequence joins TRBV6-1 and TRBJ2-7; maybe TRBD1 (5 bases). Trimming pared 5 bases from V and 4 bases from J, leaving 15 bases between. CDR3 length: 14 amino acids. The germline V gene has CDR1 MNHNS and CDR2 SASEGT. The CDR3 bases are TGTGCCAGCAGTACCGGACAACCGGGTTACGAGCAGTACTTC. Translated, it gives CASSTGQPGYEQYF.

The chain combines TRBV19 with TRBJ2-1; a weak D match, TRBD1 (7 bases). The CDR3 has 13 amino acids. V gave up 7 bases and J gave up 3 bases, with 10 bases separating them. Germline V gene lookup returns CDR1 LNHDA and CDR2 SQIVND (reference sequence). The CDR3: CASTRDSYNEQFF. The CDR3 DNA reads TGTGCCAGTACGCGGGACAGCTACAATGAGCAGTTCTTC.

This clone was counted only a few times. This chain uses TRBV2 with TRBJ2-3, with 12 bases matching TRBD2. CDR1 and CDR2 from the germline V gene are SNHLY and FYNNEI. The V and J ends lost 4 bases and 6 bases, in that order; junction bases with no gene match: 8. The CDR3 runs to 16 residues. The CDR3 region has the DNA TGTGCCAGCAGTGCTAACCGACTAGCGGGAGCCGATACGCAGTATTTT. As protein: CASSANRLAGADTQYF.

The genes are TRBV11-2 and TRBJ2-5; D remains unclear. Germline CDR1 reads SGHAT; CDR2 reads FQNNGV. The CDR3 spans 13 residues. Trimming removed 4 bases at V and 1 base at J, with 7 bases between. CDR3 protein: CASSSSTQETQYF. In DNA form, the CDR3 reads TGTGCCAGCAGCTCTTCAACCCAAGAGACCCAGTACTTC.

The chain combines TRBV2 with TRBJ2-7; D is undetermined. The CDR3 contains 11 residues. From germline, CDR1 is SNHLY and CDR2 FYNNEI. V gave up 3 bases and J gave up 7 bases, with 7 bases separating them. The CDR3 is CASSEFREQYF. As DNA, the CDR3 is TGTGCCAGCAGTGAGTTCAGAGAGCAGTACTTC.

This chain links TRBV27 with TRBJ2-1; the match to TRBD2 covers 7 bases. J was trimmed by 0 bases and V by 6 bases; bases with no gene match: 8. Germline assignment: CDR1 MNHEY and CDR2 SMNVEV (reference sequence). The CDR3 totals 16 residues. The CDR3 coding sequence is TGTGCCAGCAGACTATCTAGCGGTAGCTCCTACAATGAGCAGTTCTTC. Its translation is CASRLSSGSSYNEQFF.

The rearrangement links TRBV27 to TRBJ2-7; D is possibly TRBD1 or TRBD2 (5 bases each). This CDR3 comprises 15 residues. The V end lost 1 base, the J end lost 1 base, and 11 bases lay between the germline ends. The germline V gene encodes CDR1 MNHEY and CDR2 SMNVEV (reference sequence). CDR3 sequence: CASSLLGTGSYEQYF. The CDR3 region has the DNA TGTGCCAGCAGTTTATTGGGGACCGGATCCTACGAGCAGTACTTC.

This chain connects TRBV5-6 to TRBJ2-7, with 7 bases lining up with TRBD1. This CDR3 region has 17 residues. Germline CDR1 reads SGHDT; CDR2 reads YYEEEE. The trim removed 5 bases at V and 6 bases at J, leaving 20 bases unmatched. DNA for the CDR3: TGTGCCAGCAGTGTAAGGACAGGCAATCCCTTTTGGATCGAGCAGTACTTC. It translates to CASSVRTGNPFWIEQYF.

The chain combines TRBV14 with TRBJ1-2; D remains ambiguous. Trimming stripped 0 bases from V and 1 base from J, with 18 bases between. Germline loops: CDR1 SGHDN, CDR2 FVKESK. CDR3 length: 18 amino acids. In nucleotides, the CDR3 is TGTGCCAGCAGCCAAGAACGTACCCTCGCCTGGCGTAACTATGGCTACACCTTC. This translates into CASSQERTLAWRNYGYTF.

The genes are TRBV2 and TRBJ2-7; D call uncertain. V was cut by 4 bases and J by 5 bases, with 9 bases left in between. The CDR3 covers 12 residues. Germline CDR1 reads SNHLY; CDR2 reads FYNNEI. The chain's CDR3 is CASSVNGNEQYF. CDR3 bases: TGTGCCAGCAGTGTGAATGGTAACGAGCAGTACTTC.

The V and J genes are TRBV5-6 and TRBJ1-1; TRBD1 matches at 7 bases. The CDR3 totals 12 residues. Germline CDR1 is SGHDT and CDR2 is YYEEEE. V lost 3 bases to trimming and J lost 8 bases; unmatched junction nucleotides: 4. CDR3 amino acids: CASSYGQVEAFF. CDR3 nucleotides: TGTGCCAGCAGCTACGGACAGGTCGAAGCTTTCTTT.

This clone appeared a few times. The J gene is TRBJ1-1, the V gene TRBV2; TRBD1 is a possible D gene (6 bases). From germline, CDR1 is SNHLY and CDR2 FYNNEI. The CDR3 has 15 amino acids. V lost 6 bases, J lost 1 base, and 15 bases lay in between. The CDR3 DNA reads TGTGCCAGCAGCGCCAGACAGGTTCGGAACACTGAAGCTTTCTTT. Encoded protein: CASSARQVRNTEAFF.

The chain recombines TRBV11-2 with TRBJ2-2; D is uncertain. Germline CDR1 reads SGHAT; CDR2 reads FQNNGV. Trimming took off 1 base at V and 3 bases at J, with 6 bases between the two ends. The CDR3 is 14 residues long. CDR3 sequence: CASSLGLDTGELFF. CDR3 DNA sequence: TGTGCCAGCAGCTTAGGTTTGGACACCGGGGAGCTGTTTTTT.

The V call is TRBV29-1, the J call TRBJ1-1; D might be TRBD1 (5 bases). The V end was cut by 4 bases, the J end by 0 bases, with 9 bases between. CDR3 size: 13 residues. The V gene's germline CDR1 is SQVTM and CDR2 ANQGSEA. The CDR3 sequence is CSVAGAMNTEAFF. DNA for the CDR3: TGCAGCGTTGCTGGGGCTATGAACACTGAAGCTTTCTTT.

The CDR3 DNA is TGTGCCAGCATGAGGATCTATAGCGGGAGCCACGAGCAGTACTTC. Protein sequence: CASMRIYSGSHEQYF. The chain employs TRBV27 and TRBJ2-7; 9 positions agree with TRBD2. CDR1 is MNHEY and CDR2 is SMNVEV in the germline V gene (reference sequence). Trimming removed 7 bases from V and 5 bases from J; junction bases left unmatched: 12. CDR3 length equals 15 residues.

V gene TRBV5-8 combines with J gene TRBJ1-2; 7 positions agree with TRBD1. CDR3 length: 13 amino acids. Germline-derived CDR1 and CDR2 are SGHTS and YDEGEE. V was pared by 4 bases and J by 8 bases, with 8 bases of the junction left unmatched. The CDR3 DNA is TGTGCCAGCAGCCGGACAGGTTATGAGGGCTACACCTTC. This codes for CASSRTGYEGYTF. Drawing the rest from reference TRBV5-8 and TRBJ1-2, the complete variable domain is EAGVTQSPTHLIKTRGQQATLRCSPISGHTSVYWYQQALGLGLQFLLWYDEGEERNRGNFPPRFSGRQFPNYSSELNVNALELEDSALYLCASSRTGYEGYTFGSGTRLTVV.

The chain joins TRBV7-8 to TRBJ2-7; possible D gene TRBD2, 6 bases. Germline CDR1 SGHVS, CDR2 FQNEAQ. The CDR3 spans 14 residues. Trimming took off 7 bases at V and 3 bases at J, with 16 bases between the two ends. The CDR3 coding sequence is TGTGCCAGCACCGAACGGGACTCGTACTACGAGCAGTACTTC. It is translated as CASTERDSYYEQYF.

The chain is built from TRBV15 and TRBJ1-2, with D maybe TRBD1 (6 bases). This CDR3 comprises 17 residues. The germline V gene has CDR1 LNHNV and CDR2 YYDKDF (reference sequence). The V and J ends lost 0 bases and 5 bases respectively, with 19 bases between them. CDR3: CATSRDQAGATTYGYTF. The CDR3 DNA sequence: TGTGCCACCAGCAGAGATCAGGCAGGGGCCACTACATATGGCTACACCTTC.

The chain recombines TRBV7-8 with TRBJ1-1, with D unclear. The V gene lost 5 bases and the J gene lost 1 base, with 8 bases spanning the gap. Germline V gives CDR1 SGHVS, CDR2 FQNEAQ. CDR3 length: 13 residues. The CDR3 is CASSVDGNTEAFF. For the CDR3, the DNA is TGTGCCAGCAGCGTAGATGGGAACACTGAAGCTTTCTTT.

This clone was observed once. The chain joins TRBV5-4 to TRBJ2-7; D is unclear. Trimming removed 2 bases from V and 0 bases from J, with 9 bases in between. Germline loops: CDR1 SGHNT, CDR2 YYREEE (reference sequence). This CDR3 spans 14 amino acids. The CDR3 protein is CASSFESNSYEQYF. As DNA, the CDR3 is TGTGCCAGCAGCTTTGAGTCGAACTCCTACGAGCAGTACTTC.

This chain uses TRBV27 with TRBJ1-2; 7 bases map to TRBD1. J was trimmed by 1 base and V by 6 bases; bases with no gene match: 8. Germline lookup yields CDR1 MNHEY and CDR2 SMNVEV (reference sequence). This CDR3 is built from 15 residues. This CDR3 is CASRSAQGVNYGYTF. The CDR3 DNA reads TGTGCCAGCAGATCAGCCCAGGGGGTTAACTATGGCTACACCTTC.

V is TRBV28 and J is TRBJ2-2; TRBD1 agrees at 9 bases. Per germline, CDR1 MDHEN and CDR2 SYDVKM. The CDR3 runs to 15 residues. The V and J ends lost 5 bases and 5 bases, in that order; junction bases with no gene match: 6. The CDR3: CASSTGTGPTGELFF. The CDR3 coding sequence is TGTGCCAGCAGTACCGGGACAGGGCCGACCGGGGAGCTGTTTTTT.

The gene calls are TRBV11-3 and TRBJ2-5, with D perhaps TRBD1 (5 bases). V lost 5 bases to trimming and J lost 5 bases, with 21 bases between them. The CDR3 length is 16 residues. Germline CDR1 SGHNT, CDR2 YENEEA. CDR3: CASSPLKQGLIETQYF. The CDR3 DNA sequence: TGTGCCAGCAGCCCCCTCAAGCAGGGCTTAATTGAGACCCAGTACTTC. The variable domain in full, completed from reference TRBV11-3 and TRBJ2-5, reads EAGVVQSPRYKIIEKKQPVAFWCNPISGHNTLYWYLQNLGQGPELLIRYENEEAVDDSQLPKDRFSAERLKGVDSTLKIQPAELGDSAVYLCASSPLKQGLIETQYFGPGTRLLVL.

V usage is TRBV29-1 and J usage is TRBJ2-1, with a possible D match to TRBD2 (5 bases). Germline V lookup: CDR1 SQVTM, CDR2 ANQGSEA. V was shortened by 0 bases and J by 10 bases, with 25 bases between the two germline ends. CDR3 length: 17 residues. CDR3 loop: CSVEDRRGWQQSFEQFF. The CDR3 DNA sequence: TGCAGCGTTGAAGATCGGAGAGGGTGGCAACAGTCCTTCGAGCAGTTCTTC.

The J gene is TRBJ2-7, the V gene TRBV7-6; the D gene could be TRBD1 or TRBD2 (5 bases each). The V gene lost 0 bases and the J gene lost 4 bases, with 16 bases spanning the gap. The CDR3 sequence is 16 residues long. Per the germline V gene, CDR1 is SGHVS and CDR2 is FNYEAQ. The CDR3, as DNA: TGTGCCAGCAGCTTAGCACCTGGGGGTCTCGGGTACGAGCAGTACTTC. It codes for CASSLAPGGLGYEQYF.

This rearrangement joins TRBV7-9 to TRBJ2-7; 8 bases align to TRBD2. J gave up 5 bases and V 0 bases, and 6 bases lay outside the gene matches. The CDR3 has 15 residues. The germline V gene has CDR1 SEHNR and CDR2 FQNEAQ (reference sequence). The CDR3 region has the DNA TGTGCCAGCAGCTTAGCAGCGGGAGAAGTTCACGAGCAGTACTTC. Its translation is CASSLAAGEVHEQYF.

V and J are TRBV7-9 and TRBJ1-1; D remains unclear. Germline CDR1 and CDR2: SEHNR and FQNEAQ (reference sequence). The CDR3 is 15 residues long. V was shortened by 2 bases and J by 7 bases, with 17 bases between the two germline ends. The CDR3 bases are TGTGCCAGCAGCTTAACTTCCCTACAGATGAGTGAAGCTTTCTTT. This encodes CASSLTSLQMSEAFF.

Here the CDR3 reads CASSQDFGLAGAYNEQFF. In DNA, the CDR3 is TGCGCCAGCAGCCAAGATTTTGGACTAGCGGGAGCGTACAATGAGCAGTTCTTC. The chain recombines TRBV4-1 with TRBJ2-1, with 13 bases lining up with TRBD2. Germline-derived CDR1 and CDR2 are MGHRA and YSYEKL. There are 18 residues in the CDR3. The V segment lost 0 bases and the J segment 4 bases; nucleotides outside the gene matches: 6.

The genes are TRBV21-1 and TRBJ1-5; the table's TRBD1 call for D was not verified on the DNA. TRBV21-1 represents a pseudogene. The CDR3 runs to 20 residues. The CDR3 reads CASSSQGGPHQSYSNQPQHF. The CDR3 DNA is TGTGCCAGCAGCAGTCAAGGTGGGCCGCACCAAAGTTATAGCAATCAGCCCCAGCATTTT.